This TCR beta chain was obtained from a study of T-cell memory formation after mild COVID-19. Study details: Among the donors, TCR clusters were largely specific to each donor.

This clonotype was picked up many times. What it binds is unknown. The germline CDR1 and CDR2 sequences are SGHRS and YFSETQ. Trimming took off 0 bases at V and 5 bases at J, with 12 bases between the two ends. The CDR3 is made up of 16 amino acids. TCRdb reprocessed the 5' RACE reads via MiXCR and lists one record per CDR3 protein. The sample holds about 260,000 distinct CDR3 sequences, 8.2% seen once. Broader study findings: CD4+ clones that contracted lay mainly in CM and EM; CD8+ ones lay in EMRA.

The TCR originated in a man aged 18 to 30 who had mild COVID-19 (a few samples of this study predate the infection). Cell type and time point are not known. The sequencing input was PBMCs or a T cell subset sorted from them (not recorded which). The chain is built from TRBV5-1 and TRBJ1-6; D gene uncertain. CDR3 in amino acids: CASSLGTDFHNSPLHF. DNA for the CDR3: TGCGCCAGCAGCTTGGGGACGGACTTTCATAATTCACCCCTCCACTTT.